One sample yielded the 22 T cell receptor beta chains listed below, sequenced in a study of blood T cell repertoires in COVID-19. TCRdb's table, derived via immunoSEQ multiplex PCR, lists solely in-frame clones and lacks some. The table includes approximately 10,000 clones, about 81% detected once. Sequencing was carried out using peripheral blood. The receptors here all came from a man between 60 and 75 years old with active COVID-19.

The chain joins TRBV7-2 to TRBJ2-2, with D uncertain. The V gene's germline CDR1 is SGHTA and CDR2 FQGNSA. The CDR3 consists of 13 residues. V was clipped by 6 bases and J by 7 bases, with 12 bases between them. As DNA, the CDR3 is TGTGCCAGCAGTCCTCAAGGCGGCGGGGAGCTGTTTTTT. It codes for CASSPQGGGELFF. Full variable domain (remainder filled in from reference TRBV7-2 and TRBJ2-2): GAGVSQSPSNKVTEKGKDVELRCDPISGHTALYWYRQSLGQGLEFLIYFQGNSAPDKSGLPSDRFSAERTGGSVSTLTIQRTQQEDSAVYLCASSPQGGGELFFGEGSRLTVL.

J is TRBJ2-4 and V is TRBV2; maybe TRBD2 (5 bases). Looked up from germline, CDR1 is SNHLY and CDR2 is FYNNEI. The CDR3 contains 15 residues. With 6 bases removed from V and 0 bases from J, the gap between germline ends came to 12 bases. The CDR3 loop reads CASRGLGLAKNIQYF. Written as DNA, the CDR3 is TGTGCCAGCAGGGGTCTCGGACTAGCCAAAAACATTCAGTACTTC. Full variable domain (rest looked up from reference TRBV2 and TRBJ2-4): EPEVTQTPSHQVTQMGQEVILRCVPISNHLYFYWYRQILGQKVEFLVSFYNNEISEKSEIFDDQFSVERPDGSNFTLKIRSTKLEDSAMYFCASRGLGLAKNIQYFGAGTRLSVL.

This CDR3 is CASSLWRDLQVRGSYNEQFF. CDR3 sequence (DNA): TGTGCCAGCAGTCTTTGGAGGGACCTCCAAGTGAGAGGGTCCTACAATGAGCAGTTCTTC. The chain carries TRBV27 and TRBJ2-1; D is possibly TRBD2 (6 bases). The ends were cut back, 5 bases at V and 1 base at J, with 27 bases in the middle. CDR3 size: 20 residues. Per germline, CDR1 MNHEY and CDR2 SMNVEV (reference sequence).

The chain carries TRBV7-3 and TRBJ2-2; D is possibly TRBD2 (6 bases). The germline V gene encodes CDR1 SGHTA and CDR2 FQGTGA. This CDR3 has 15 residues. Between the trimmed V and J ends, which lost 1 base and 5 bases, there was a span of 11 bases. The CDR3 DNA reads TGTGCCAGCAGCTTAAGTCCGGGGGAAACCGGGGAGCTGTTTTTT. Translating it yields CASSLSPGETGELFF.

The V and J genes are TRBV2 and TRBJ1-5; D is perhaps TRBD1 (6 bases). The CDR3 length is 16 residues. V gave up 8 bases and J gave up 0 bases, with 17 bases separating them. CDR1 SNHLY and CDR2 FYNNEI come from the germline V gene. CDR3 sequence (DNA): TGTGCCAGCGGTCCGGCAAGGGGGGGTAGCAATCAGCCCCAGCATTTT. Translating it yields CASGPARGGSNQPQHF.

The chain is built from TRBV5-6 and TRBJ2-7, with 12 bases matching TRBD1. CDR3 length: 15 amino acids. Germline V gives CDR1 SGHDT, CDR2 YYEEEE. The V and J ends lost 1 base and 5 bases, in that order; junction bases with no gene match: 4. The CDR3 is CASSLPGQGANEQYF. The DNA for the CDR3 is TGTGCCAGCAGCTTGCCGGGACAGGGGGCCAACGAGCAGTACTTC.

The chain uses TRBV23-1 and TRBJ1-4; no firm D call. TRBV23-1 is treated as an ORF (open reading frame) with a function not yet certain. V was shortened by 0 bases and J by 7 bases, with 3 bases between the two germline ends. The CDR3 length is 12 residues. The CDR3 DNA reads TGCGCCAGCAGTCAATCCTGTGAAAAACTGTTTTTT. It yields the protein CASSQSCEKLFF.

This sequence joins TRBV6-1 and TRBJ1-1; D unresolved. Trimming took 3 bases from V and 0 from J, leaving 8 bases between them. This CDR3 is built from 14 residues. Germline CDR1 and CDR2: MNHNS and SASEGT. The CDR3 sequence is CASSDQVVNTEAFF. Written as DNA, the CDR3 is TGTGCCAGCAGTGACCAGGTTGTGAACACTGAAGCTTTCTTT.

This clone was detected a few times. V usage is TRBV6-6 and J usage is TRBJ1-5, with unresolved D. The CDR3 runs 11 residues. Trimming pared 4 bases from V and 9 bases from J, leaving 7 bases between. Per germline, CDR1 MNHNY and CDR2 SVGAGI (reference sequence). The CDR3 here is CASSFRGPQHF. The CDR3 nucleotides are TGTGCCAGCAGTTTTCGAGGGCCCCAGCATTTT.

There are a few counts of this clone. The V call is TRBV24-1, the J call TRBJ1-2; TRBD1 is a possible D gene (5 bases). With 5 bases removed from V and 4 bases from J, the gap between germline ends came to 13 bases. The germline CDR1 and CDR2 sequences are KGHDR and SFDVKD. CDR3 length: 14 residues. The CDR3 loop is CATSASTDIYGYTF. Written as DNA, the CDR3 is TGTGCCACCAGTGCTTCGACAGATATCTATGGCTACACCTTC.

The gene calls are TRBV7-9 and TRBJ2-1; 14 bases fit TRBD2. The CDR3 contains 19 residues. V lost 0 bases to trimming and J lost 5 bases; unmatched junction nucleotides: 9. Germline V gene sequence: CDR1 SEHNR, CDR2 FQNEAQ (reference sequence). CDR3 amino acids: CASSLARGTSGSEDNEQFF. DNA of the CDR3: TGTGCCAGCAGCTTAGCAAGGGGGACTAGCGGGAGCGAGGACAATGAGCAGTTCTTC.

CDR3 DNA sequence: TGCGCCAGCAGCCAGCAGGGGGTCGTCACCGGGGAGCTGTTTTTT. Translating it yields CASSQQGVVTGELFF. The chain carries TRBV4-3 and TRBJ2-2, with TRBD1 matching over 7 bases. This CDR3 is 15 amino acids long. Trimming cost V 3 bases and J 4 bases; bases outside gene matches: 5. Germline V gene lookup returns CDR1 LGHNA and CDR2 YSLEER.

This clone was detected only once. The rearrangement joins TRBV4-3 to TRBJ2-6, with a tentative D call TRBD1 (5 bases). The germline gives CDR1 LGHNA, CDR2 YSLEER. The CDR3 covers 16 residues. The V and J ends lost 3 bases and 0 bases respectively, with 9 bases between them. CDR3: CASSHVDSSGANVLTF. The CDR3 bases are TGCGCCAGCAGCCACGTCGACAGCTCTGGGGCCAACGTCCTGACTTTC.

The chain joins TRBV5-1 to TRBJ1-1; 8 bases agree with TRBD1. This CDR3 contains 15 residues. Trimming took 6 bases from V and 0 from J; bases not matched to a gene: 7. CDR1 and CDR2 from the germline V gene are SGHRS and YFSETQ. The CDR3 sequence is CASNRGQGLNTEAFF. CDR3 sequence (DNA): TGCGCCAGCAACCGTGGACAGGGTTTGAACACTGAAGCTTTCTTT.

J is TRBJ1-1 and V is TRBV29-1, with 11 bases identical to TRBD1. Trimming at V came to 5 bases and at J to 4 bases, leaving 6 bases not matched to a gene. From germline, CDR1 is SQVTM and CDR2 ANQGSEA. The CDR3 contains 14 residues. The CDR3 DNA is TGCAGCGTTAGGAAGGGGACAGGGGGCACTGAAGCTTTCTTT. This codes for CSVRKGTGGTEAFF.

The chain combines TRBV9 with TRBJ2-7; D is undetermined. V was shortened by 4 bases and J by 0 bases, with 5 bases between the two germline ends. Germline values: CDR1 SGDLS, CDR2 YYNGEE. CDR3 length: 12 amino acids. CDR3: CASSLRSYEQYF. CDR3 coding DNA: TGTGCCAGCAGCCTCCGCTCCTACGAGCAGTACTTC.

V usage is TRBV9 and J usage is TRBJ2-7; 11 bases are a match to TRBD2. This CDR3 is built from 14 residues. The germline gives CDR1 SGDLS, CDR2 YYNGEE. Trimming took 2 bases from V and 4 from J; bases not matched to a gene: 2. The CDR3 sequence: CASSVGTSGYEQYF. Here the CDR3 DNA reads TGTGCCAGCAGCGTTGGGACTAGCGGTTACGAGCAGTACTTC.

The V call is TRBV27, the J call TRBJ2-2; 10 nucleotides agree with TRBD2. Germline lookup yields CDR1 MNHEY and CDR2 SMNVEV (reference sequence). CDR3 length: 15 amino acids. Trimming removed 4 bases from V and 4 bases from J; junction bases left unmatched: 3. The DNA for the CDR3 is TGTGCCAGCAGTTCCGAGCGGGGGGGCACCGGGGAGCTGTTTTTT. Its translation: CASSSERGGTGELFF.

The chain links TRBV6-5 to TRBJ1-1, with D possibly being TRBD1 (5 bases). V shed 6 bases and J shed 1 base, with 12 bases lying between them. This CDR3 contains 14 residues. Germline V CDR1 and CDR2: MNHEY, SVGAGI. CDR3 residues: CASRRTGENTEAFF. The DNA of the CDR3 is TGTGCCAGCAGAAGGACGGGGGAGAACACTGAAGCTTTCTTT.

The genes are TRBV6-4 and TRBJ2-7; possibly TRBD1 for D (6 bases). The germline V gene encodes CDR1 MRHNA and CDR2 SNTAGT. The ends were cut back, 7 bases at V and 3 bases at J, with 13 bases in the middle. This CDR3 comprises 13 residues. The CDR3 here is CASTAGQSYEQYF. For the CDR3, the DNA is TGTGCCAGCACCGCCGGACAGAGCTACGAGCAGTACTTC.

This clone was counted a few times. The J gene is TRBJ2-7, the V gene TRBV6-6; 11 nucleotides align to TRBD2. CDR1 is MNHNY and CDR2 is SVGAGI in the germline V gene (reference sequence). The CDR3 is 15 amino acids. Trimming cost V 6 bases and J 0 bases; bases outside gene matches: 4. The CDR3 coding sequence is TGTGCCAGCAGGACAACTAGCGGGAGCTCCTACGAGCAGTACTTC. Amino acids: CASRTTSGSSYEQYF.

This chain links TRBV27 with TRBJ1-1, with D possibly TRBD1 on 5 matching bases. This CDR3 comprises 12 residues. Germline V CDR1 and CDR2: MNHEY, SMNVEV (reference sequence). Trimming stripped 6 bases from V and 11 bases from J, with 16 bases between. The CDR3 DNA reads TGTGCCAGCAGCATGGGGGGTAGTCCGGCTTTCTTT. The encoded protein is CASSMGGSPAFF.